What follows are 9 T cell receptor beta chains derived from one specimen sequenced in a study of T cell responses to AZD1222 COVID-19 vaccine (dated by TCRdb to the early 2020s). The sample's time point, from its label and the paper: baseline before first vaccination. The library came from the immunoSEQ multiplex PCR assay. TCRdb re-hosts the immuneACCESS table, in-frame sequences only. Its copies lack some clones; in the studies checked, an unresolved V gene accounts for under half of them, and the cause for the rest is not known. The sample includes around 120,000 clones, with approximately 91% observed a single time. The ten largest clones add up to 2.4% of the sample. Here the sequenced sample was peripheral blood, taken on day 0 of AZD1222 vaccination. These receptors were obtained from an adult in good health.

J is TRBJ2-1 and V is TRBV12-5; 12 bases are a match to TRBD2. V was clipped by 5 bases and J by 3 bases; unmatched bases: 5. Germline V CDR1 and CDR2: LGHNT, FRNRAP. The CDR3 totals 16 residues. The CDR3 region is CASGIQLAGGYNEQFF. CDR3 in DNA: TGTGCTAGTGGTATACAACTAGCGGGAGGCTACAATGAGCAGTTCTTC.

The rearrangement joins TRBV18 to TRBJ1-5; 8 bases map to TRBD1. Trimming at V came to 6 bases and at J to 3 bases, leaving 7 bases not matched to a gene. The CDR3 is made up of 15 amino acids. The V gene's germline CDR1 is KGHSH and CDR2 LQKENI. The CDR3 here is CASSSGQVDNQPQHF. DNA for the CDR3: TGTGCCAGCTCGTCGGGACAGGTTGACAATCAGCCCCAGCATTTT.

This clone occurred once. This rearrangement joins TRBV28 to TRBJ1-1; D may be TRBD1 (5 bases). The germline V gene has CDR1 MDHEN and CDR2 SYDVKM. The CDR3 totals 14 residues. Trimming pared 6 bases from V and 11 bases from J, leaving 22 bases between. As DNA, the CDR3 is TGTGCCAGCAGGTCGAGCCGGGACTCTTTGCTCGCTTTCTTT. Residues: CASRSSRDSLLAFF. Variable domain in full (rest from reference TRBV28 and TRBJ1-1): DVKVTQSSRYLVKRTGEKVFLECVQDMDHENMFWYRQDPGLGLRLIYFSYDVKMKEKGDIPEGYSVSREKKERFSLILESASTNQTSMYLCASRSSRDSLLAFFGQGTRLTVV.

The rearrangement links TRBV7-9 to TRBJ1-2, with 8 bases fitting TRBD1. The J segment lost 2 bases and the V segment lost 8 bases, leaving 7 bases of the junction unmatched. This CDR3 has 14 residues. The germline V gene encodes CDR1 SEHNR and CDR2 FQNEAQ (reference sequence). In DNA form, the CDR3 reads TGTGCCAGCCTCCCCGGGACAGGCAACTATGGCTACACCTTC. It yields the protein CASLPGTGNYGYTF.

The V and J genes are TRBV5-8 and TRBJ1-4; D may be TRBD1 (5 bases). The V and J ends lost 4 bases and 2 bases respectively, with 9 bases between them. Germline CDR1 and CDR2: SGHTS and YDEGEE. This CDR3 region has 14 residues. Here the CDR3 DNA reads TGTGCCAGCAGCCCGGGGGTTACTAATGAAAAACTGTTTTTT. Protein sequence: CASSPGVTNEKLFF.

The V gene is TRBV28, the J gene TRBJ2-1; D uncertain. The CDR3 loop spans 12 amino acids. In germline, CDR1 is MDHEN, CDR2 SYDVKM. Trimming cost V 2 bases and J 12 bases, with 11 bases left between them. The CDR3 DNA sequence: TGTGCCAGCAGTTTAAAGGCACCGGGGCAGTTCTTC. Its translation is CASSLKAPGQFF. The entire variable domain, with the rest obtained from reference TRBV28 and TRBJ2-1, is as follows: DVKVTQSSRYLVKRTGEKVFLECVQDMDHENMFWYRQDPGLGLRLIYFSYDVKMKEKGDIPEGYSVSREKKERFSLILESASTNQTSMYLCASSLKAPGQFFGPGTRLTVL.

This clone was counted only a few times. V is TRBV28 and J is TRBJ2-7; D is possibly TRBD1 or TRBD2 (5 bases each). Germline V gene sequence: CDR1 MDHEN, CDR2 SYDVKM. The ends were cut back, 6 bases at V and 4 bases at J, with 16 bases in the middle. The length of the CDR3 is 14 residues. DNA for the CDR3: TGTGCCAGCAGGCTACCGGGACGGACTTACGAGCAGTACTTC. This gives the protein CASRLPGRTYEQYF.

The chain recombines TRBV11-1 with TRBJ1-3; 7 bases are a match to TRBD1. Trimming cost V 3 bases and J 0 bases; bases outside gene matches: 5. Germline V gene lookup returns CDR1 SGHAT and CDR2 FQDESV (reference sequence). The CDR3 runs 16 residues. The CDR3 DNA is TGTGCCAGCAGCTTCGGGGACAGATCCTCTGGAAACACCATATATTTT. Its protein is CASSFGDRSSGNTIYF.

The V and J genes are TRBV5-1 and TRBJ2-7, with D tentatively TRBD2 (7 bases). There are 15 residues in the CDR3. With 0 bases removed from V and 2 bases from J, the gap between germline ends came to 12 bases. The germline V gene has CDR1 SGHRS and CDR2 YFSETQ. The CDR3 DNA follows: TGCGCCAGCAGCTTGGAAGGCGGGGGCCCCTACGAGCAGTACTTC. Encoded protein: CASSLEGGGPYEQYF. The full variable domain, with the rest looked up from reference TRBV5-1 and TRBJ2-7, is KAGVTQTPRYLIKTRGQQVTLSCSPISGHRSVSWYQQTPGQGLQFLFEYFSETQRNKGNFPGRFSGRQFSNSRSEMNVSTLELGDSALYLCASSLEGGGPYEQYFGPGTRLTVT.